The clone carrying this TCR beta chain has more than one count but fewer than ten. There are 19 residues in the CDR3. The V end was cut by 0 bases, the J end by 6 bases, with 26 bases between. Per germline, CDR1 SEHNR and CDR2 FQNEAQ (reference sequence). This record belongs to a study of blood T cell repertoires in COVID-19. Ages ranged from about 18 to 90 years, with residence in under 25 US areas. The study assigned cohorts using participant-reported clinical history. Recovered status in Cohort 3 required two negative PCRs, clearance, or symptom resolution. This table comes from immunoSEQ multiplex PCR, and its TCRdb copy is limited to in-frame clones, with some not included. Here the sample spans approximately 200,000 clones, 80% to 90% being singletons.

Sequencing input: PBMCs or T cells enriched from blood (not recorded which). This sequence joins TRBV7-9 and TRBJ1-2; a weak D match, TRBD1 (6 bases). The source of this sequence is a man aged 35-49 years who had recovered from COVID-19. CDR3 bases: TGTGCCAGCAGCTTAGCAAGGGACATAAGGCCCGAGAGGTCTGATGGCTACACCTTC. Encoded protein: CASSLARDIRPERSDGYTF.